Included here is one T cell receptor beta chain sequence, with context. The CDR3 totals 13 residues. The V gene lost 9 bases and the J gene lost 2 bases, with 13 bases spanning the gap. Germline loops: CDR1 MNHEY, CDR2 SMNVEV (reference sequence). This sample was taken from a study of blood T cell repertoires in COVID-19. Study at large: Sources were T cells, B-cell-depleted T cells, or PBMCs; the material itself was cDNA or gDNA.

Profiled with immunoSEQ multiplex PCR; TCRdb holds only in-frame clones, not every one. The repertoire has 270,000 or so clones, 89% of them found once; the top ten carry 3.5% to 5.5%. The chain carries TRBV27 and TRBJ1-1; TRBD1 might be the D (5 bases). This TCR was sampled from a woman between 40 and 50 years old who had recovered from COVID-19. The sample consisted of peripheral blood. This CDR3 reads CASFRGINTEAFF. CDR3 bases: TGTGCCAGTTTTCGGGGGATCAACACTGAAGCTTTCTTT.